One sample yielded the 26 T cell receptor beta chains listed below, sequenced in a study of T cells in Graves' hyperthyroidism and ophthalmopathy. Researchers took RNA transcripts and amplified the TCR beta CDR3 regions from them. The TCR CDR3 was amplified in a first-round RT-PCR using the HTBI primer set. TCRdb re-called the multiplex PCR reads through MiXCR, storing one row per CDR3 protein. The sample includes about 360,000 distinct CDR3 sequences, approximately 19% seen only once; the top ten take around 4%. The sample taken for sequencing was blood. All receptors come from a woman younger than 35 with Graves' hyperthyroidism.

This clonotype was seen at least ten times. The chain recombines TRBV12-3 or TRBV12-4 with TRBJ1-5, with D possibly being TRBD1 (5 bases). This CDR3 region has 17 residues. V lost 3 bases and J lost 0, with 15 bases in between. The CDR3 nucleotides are TGTGCCAGCAGTTTTTCCGGGGGGGTTTATAGCAATCAGCCCCAGCATTTT. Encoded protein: CASSFSGGVYSNQPQHF.

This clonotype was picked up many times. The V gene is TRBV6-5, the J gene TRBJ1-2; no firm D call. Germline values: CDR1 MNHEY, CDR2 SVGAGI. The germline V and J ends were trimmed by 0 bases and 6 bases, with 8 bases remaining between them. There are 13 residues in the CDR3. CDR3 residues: CASSYSQWDGYTF. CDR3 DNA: TGTGCCAGCAGTTACTCGCAGTGGGATGGCTACACCTTC.

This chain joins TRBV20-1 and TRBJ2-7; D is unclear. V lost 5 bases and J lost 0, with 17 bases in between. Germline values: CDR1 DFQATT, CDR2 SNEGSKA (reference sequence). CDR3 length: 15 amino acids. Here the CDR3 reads CSAPWAGSSSYEQYF. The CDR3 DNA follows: TGCAGTGCTCCCTGGGCAGGTAGTAGCTCCTACGAGCAGTACTTC.

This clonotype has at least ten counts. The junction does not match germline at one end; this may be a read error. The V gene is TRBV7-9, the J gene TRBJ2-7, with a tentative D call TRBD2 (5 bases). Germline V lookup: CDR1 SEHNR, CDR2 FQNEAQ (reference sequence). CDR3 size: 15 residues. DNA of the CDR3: TGTGCCAGCTACTCCGACCGAGGGAACTCCTACGAGCAGCACTTC. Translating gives CASYSDRGNSYEQHF. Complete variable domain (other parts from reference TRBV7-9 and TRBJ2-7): DTGVSQNPRHKITKRGQNVTFRCDPISEHNRLYWYRQTLGQGPEFLTYFQNEAQLEKSRLLSDRFSAERPKGSFSTLEIQRTEQGDSAMYLCASYSDRGNSYEQHFGPGTRLTVT.

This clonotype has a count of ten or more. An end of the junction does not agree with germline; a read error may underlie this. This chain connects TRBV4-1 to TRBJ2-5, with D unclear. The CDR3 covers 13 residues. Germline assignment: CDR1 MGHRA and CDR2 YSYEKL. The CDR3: CASSQVYQETQYF. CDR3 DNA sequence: TGCGCCAGCAGCCAAGTGTACCAGGAGACCCAGTACTTC.

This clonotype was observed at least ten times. The CDR3 sequence: CASSSPAGNQPQHF. CDR3 DNA sequence: TGTGCCAGCAGTAGCCCGGCGGGCAATCAGCCCCAGCATTTT. The chain has TRBV6-1 and TRBJ1-5; D gene uncertain. The CDR3 has 14 amino acids. The V gene's germline CDR1 is MNHNS and CDR2 SASEGT. The ends were cut back, 5 bases at V and 2 bases at J, with 10 bases in the middle.

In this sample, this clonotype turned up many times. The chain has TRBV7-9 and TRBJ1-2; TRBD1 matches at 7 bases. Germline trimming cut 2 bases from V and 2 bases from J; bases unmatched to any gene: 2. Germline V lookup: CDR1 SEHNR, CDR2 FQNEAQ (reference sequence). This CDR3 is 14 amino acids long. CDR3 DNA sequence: TGTGCCAGCAGCTTAACGACAGGGAACTATGGCTACACCTTC. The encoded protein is CASSLTTGNYGYTF.

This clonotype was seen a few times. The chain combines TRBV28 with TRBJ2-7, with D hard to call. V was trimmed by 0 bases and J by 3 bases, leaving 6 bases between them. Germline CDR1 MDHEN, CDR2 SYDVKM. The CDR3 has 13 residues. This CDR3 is CASSLWPGYEQYF. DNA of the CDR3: TGTGCCAGCAGTTTATGGCCCGGCTACGAGCAGTACTTC.

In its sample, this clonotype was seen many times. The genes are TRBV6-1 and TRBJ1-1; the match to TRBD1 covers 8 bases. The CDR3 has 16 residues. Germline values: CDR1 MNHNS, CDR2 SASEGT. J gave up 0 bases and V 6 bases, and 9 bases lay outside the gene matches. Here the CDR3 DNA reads TGTGCCAGCAGCAGGCCCCGGGACAGGATGAACACTGAAGCTTTCTTT. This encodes CASSRPRDRMNTEAFF.

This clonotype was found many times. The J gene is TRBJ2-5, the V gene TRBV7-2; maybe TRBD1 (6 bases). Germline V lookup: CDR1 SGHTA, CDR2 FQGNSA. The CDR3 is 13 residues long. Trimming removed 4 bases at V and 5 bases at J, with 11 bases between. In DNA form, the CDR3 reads TGTGCCAGCAGCTGGCACAGGGAGGAGACCCAGTACTTC. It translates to CASSWHREETQYF.

This chain's CDR3 is CASSIRDNTEAFF. DNA of the CDR3: TGTGCCAGCAGCATAAGGGATAACACTGAAGCTTTCTTT. The chain links TRBV12-3 or TRBV12-4 to TRBJ1-1; no reliable D call. Trimming removed 6 bases from V and 2 bases from J, with 10 bases in between. The CDR3 consists of 13 residues.

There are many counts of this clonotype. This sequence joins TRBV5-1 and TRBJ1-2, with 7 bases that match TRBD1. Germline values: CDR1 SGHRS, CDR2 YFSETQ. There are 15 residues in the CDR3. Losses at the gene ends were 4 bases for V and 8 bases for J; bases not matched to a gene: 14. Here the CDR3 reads CASSVGDSLARGYTF. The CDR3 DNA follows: TGCGCCAGCAGCGTGGGGGACAGCCTCGCTAGAGGCTACACCTTC. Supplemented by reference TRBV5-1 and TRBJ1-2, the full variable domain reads KAGVTQTPRYLIKTRGQQVTLSCSPISGHRSVSWYQQTPGQGLQFLFEYFSETQRNKGNFPGRFSGRQFSNSRSEMNVSTLELGDSALYLCASSVGDSLARGYTFGSGTRLTVV.

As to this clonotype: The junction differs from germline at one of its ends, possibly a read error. CDR3 coding DNA: TGTGCCAACAGTTTACAGGGCGGCAATCAGCCCCAGCATTTT. Translated, it gives CANSLQGGNQPQHF. J is TRBJ1-5 and V is TRBV12-3 or TRBV12-4, with TRBD1 as a possible D gene (6 bases). CDR3 length: 14 amino acids.

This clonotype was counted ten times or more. CDR3 DNA sequence: TGTGCCACCAGTGACCGGGGACAGGGGGGCAATCAGCCCCAGCATTTT. This translates into CATSDRGQGGNQPQHF. The chain uses TRBV24-1 and TRBJ1-5; 11 bases map to TRBD1. Germline V CDR1 and CDR2: KGHDR, SFDVKD. CDR3 size: 16 residues. The ends lost 4 bases at V and 2 bases at J; junction bases unmatched: 3.

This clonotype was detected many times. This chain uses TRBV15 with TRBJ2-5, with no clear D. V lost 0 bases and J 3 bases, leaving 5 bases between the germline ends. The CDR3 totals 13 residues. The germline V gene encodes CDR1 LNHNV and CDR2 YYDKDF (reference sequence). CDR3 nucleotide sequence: TGTGCCACCAGCAGAGATTATGAAGAGACCCAGTACTTC. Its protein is CATSRDYEETQYF.

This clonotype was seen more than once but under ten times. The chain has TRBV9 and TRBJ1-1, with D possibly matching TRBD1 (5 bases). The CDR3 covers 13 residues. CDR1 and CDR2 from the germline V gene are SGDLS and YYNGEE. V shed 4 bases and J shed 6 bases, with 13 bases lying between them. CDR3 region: CASSRGGEPEAFF. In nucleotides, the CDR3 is TGTGCCAGCAGCCGGGGGGGGGAACCTGAAGCTTTCTTT. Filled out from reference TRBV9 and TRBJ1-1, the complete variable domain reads DSGVTQTPKHLITATGQRVTLRCSPRSGDLSVYWYQQSLDQGLQFLIQYYNGEERAKGNILERFSAQQFPDLHSELNLSSLELGDSALYFCASSRGGEPEAFFGQGTRLTVV.

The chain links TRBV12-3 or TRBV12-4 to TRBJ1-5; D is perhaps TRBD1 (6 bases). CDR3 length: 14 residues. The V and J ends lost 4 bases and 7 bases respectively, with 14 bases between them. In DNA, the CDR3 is TGTGCCAGCAGTTCAGGGGATACGCGGCAGCCCCAGCATTTT. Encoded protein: CASSSGDTRQPQHF.

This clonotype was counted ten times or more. The CDR3 region is CSARSGTQPQETQYF. The CDR3 DNA reads TGCAGTGCTAGGAGCGGGACCCAGCCCCAAGAGACCCAGTACTTC. The gene calls are TRBV20-1 and TRBJ2-5, with 7 bases lining up with TRBD2. J lost 1 base, V lost 3 bases, and 8 bases had no gene match. Germline loops: CDR1 DFQATT, CDR2 SNEGSKA (reference sequence). The CDR3 contains 15 residues.

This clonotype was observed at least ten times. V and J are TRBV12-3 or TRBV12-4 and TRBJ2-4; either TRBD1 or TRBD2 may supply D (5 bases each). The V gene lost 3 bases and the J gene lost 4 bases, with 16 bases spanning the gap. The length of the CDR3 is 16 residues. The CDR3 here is CASSFRQRGPKNIQYF. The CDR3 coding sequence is TGTGCCAGCAGTTTTCGGCAGAGGGGACCGAAAAACATTCAGTACTTC.

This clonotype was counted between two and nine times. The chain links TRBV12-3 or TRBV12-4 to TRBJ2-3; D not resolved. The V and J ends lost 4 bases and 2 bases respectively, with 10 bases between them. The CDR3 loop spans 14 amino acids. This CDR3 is CASSSLITTDTQYF. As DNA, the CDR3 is TGTGCCAGCAGTTCCCTGATTACCACAGATACGCAGTATTTT.

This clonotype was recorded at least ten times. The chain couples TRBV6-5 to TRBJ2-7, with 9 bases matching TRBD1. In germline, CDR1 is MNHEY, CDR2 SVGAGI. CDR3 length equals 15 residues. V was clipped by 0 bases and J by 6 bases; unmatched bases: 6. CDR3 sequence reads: CASSYSGTGTGEQYF. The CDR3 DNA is TGTGCCAGCAGTTACTCCGGGACAGGGACTGGCGAGCAGTACTTC.

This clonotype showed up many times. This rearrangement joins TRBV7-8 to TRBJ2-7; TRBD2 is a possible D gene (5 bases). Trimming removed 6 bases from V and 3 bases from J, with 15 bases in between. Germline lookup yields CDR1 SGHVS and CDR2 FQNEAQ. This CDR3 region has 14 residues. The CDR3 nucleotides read TGTGCCAGCAGACCTCTCCGGGGAAACTACGAGCAGTACTTC. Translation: CASRPLRGNYEQYF.

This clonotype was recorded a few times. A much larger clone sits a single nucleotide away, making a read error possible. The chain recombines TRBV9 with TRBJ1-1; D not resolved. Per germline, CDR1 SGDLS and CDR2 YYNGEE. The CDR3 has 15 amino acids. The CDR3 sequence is CAGSSNLREGTEAFF. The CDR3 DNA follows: TGTGCCGGCAGCTCTAACCTGCGGGAGGGCACTGAAGCTTTCTTT.

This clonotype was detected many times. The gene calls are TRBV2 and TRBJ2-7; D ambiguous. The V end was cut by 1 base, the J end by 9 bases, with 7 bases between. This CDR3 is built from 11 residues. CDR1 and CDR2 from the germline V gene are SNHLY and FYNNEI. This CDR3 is CASSEDMGQYF. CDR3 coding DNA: TGTGCCAGCAGTGAAGATATGGGGCAGTACTTC.

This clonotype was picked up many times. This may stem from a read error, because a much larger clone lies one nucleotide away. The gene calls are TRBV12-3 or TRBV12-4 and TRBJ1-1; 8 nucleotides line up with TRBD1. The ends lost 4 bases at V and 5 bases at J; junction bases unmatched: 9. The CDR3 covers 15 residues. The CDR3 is CASSSRAGGETEAFF. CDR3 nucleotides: TGTGCCAGCAGTTCCCGGGCAGGGGGCGAAACTGAAGCTTTCTTT.

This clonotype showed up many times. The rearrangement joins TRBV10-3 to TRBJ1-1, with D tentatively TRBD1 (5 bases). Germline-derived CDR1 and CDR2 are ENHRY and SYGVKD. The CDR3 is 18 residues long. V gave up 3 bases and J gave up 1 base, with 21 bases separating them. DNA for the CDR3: TGTGCCATCAGTGACGGCGGGGGGGGTAGGAAGACGAACACTGAAGCTTTCTTT. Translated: CAISDGGGGRKTNTEAFF.